A selection of T cell receptor beta chains follows, all from one sample in a study of blood T cell repertoires in COVID-19. The data were produced by immunoSEQ multiplex PCR, yet TCRdb's version contains in-frame clones alone and is incomplete. There are some 260,000 clones in the sample; roughly 84% occur only once, and 3% to 4% lies in the top ten. Sample: peripheral blood. The source of these receptors is a middle-aged woman with active or convalescent COVID-19. The CDR3 runs from the conserved cysteine through the conserved F or W. The D gene is left open where the match is weak.

cdr3_aa cdr3_nt j_call v_call d_call
CASSEHRDNEQFF TGTGCCAGCAGTGAGCACAGGGACAATGAGCAGTTCTTC TRBJ2-1 TRBV6-2/TRBV6-3 .
CASSSGHPATNEKLFF TGTGCCAGCAGCTCCGGACACCCAGCAACTAATGAAAAACTGTTTTTT TRBJ1-4 TRBV7-9 .
CASSPGAGETQYF TGTGCCAGCTCACCAGGGGCCGGGGAGACCCAGTACTTC TRBJ2-5 TRBV18 .
CASSHPRTEFYGYTF TGCGCCAGCAGCCATCCCAGGACAGAGTTCTATGGCTACACCTTC TRBJ1-2 TRBV4-1 .
CASSSGPRGYNSPLHF TGTGCCAGTAGTTCCGGTCCCCGAGGCTATAATTCACCCCTCCACTTT TRBJ1-6 TRBV19 .
CASSYYPGGGEKLFF TGTGCCAGCAGTTACTATCCTGGAGGCGGTGAAAAACTGTTTTTT TRBJ1-4 TRBV6-5 .
CSVESQAGTEAFF TGCAGCGTTGAAAGTCAGGCGGGCACTGAAGCTTTCTTT TRBJ1-1 TRBV29-1 .
CASRRGTMPTDTQYF TGTGCCAGCAGAAGAGGGACTATGCCCACAGATACGCAGTATTTT TRBJ2-3 TRBV28 TRBD2
CATEKGSLGANEQFF TGTGCCACCGAAAAAGGGTCCCTGGGGGCCAATGAGCAGTTCTTC TRBJ2-1 TRBV10-3 .
CASSATSGDETQYF TGTGCCAGCAGCGCAACTAGCGGGGATGAGACCCAGTACTTC TRBJ2-5 TRBV5-5 TRBD2
CAWSSRGRGVVSYEQYF TGTGCCTGGAGTTCCAGGGGGCGCGGGGTTGTGTCCTACGAGCAGTACTTC TRBJ2-7 TRBV30 TRBD1
CASSKGGGRIHEQFF TGTGCCAGCAGCAAAGGTGGAGGGAGGATCCATGAGCAGTTCTTC TRBJ2-1 TRBV28 .